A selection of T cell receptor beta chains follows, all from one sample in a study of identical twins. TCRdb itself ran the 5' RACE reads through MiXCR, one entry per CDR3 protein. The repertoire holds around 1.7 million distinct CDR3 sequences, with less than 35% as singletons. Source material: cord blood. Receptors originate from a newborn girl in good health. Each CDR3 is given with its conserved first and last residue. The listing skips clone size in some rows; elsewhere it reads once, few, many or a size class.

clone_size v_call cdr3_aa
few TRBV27 CASSLRAGLSYEQYF
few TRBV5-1 CASSLADVTNSPLHF
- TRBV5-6 CASSLVQRTNTF
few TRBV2 CASSDTSGSRETQYF
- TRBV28 CASSRSGGKGDEQFF
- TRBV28 CASSFRAVPNVLTF
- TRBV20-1 CSAWTGVNYGYTF
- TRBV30 CAWSVNRGRHEQYF
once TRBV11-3 CASSVKGWHEQFF
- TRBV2 CASTFQGASNQPQHF
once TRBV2 CASSESSGGNEQYF
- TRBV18 CASSPLMVNTEAFF
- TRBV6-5 CASSYSGRSGSTDTQYF
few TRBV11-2 CASSLDHRDRRTDTQYF
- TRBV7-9 CASSSPGQAGEKLFF